This paragraph reports one T cell receptor beta chain. The antigen is not known. This record comes from a study of cytomegalovirus exposure and HLA in healthy donors. 13 Jbeta primers and 60 Vbeta primers were used for the PCR. Assay used: immunoSEQ multiplex PCR; TCRdb lists only in-frame clones, some missing. Among approximately 150,000 clones listed, roughly 84% were seen once. The CDR3 has 16 residues. The V end was cut by 5 bases, the J end by 0 bases, with 15 bases between. Per germline, CDR1 SNHLY and CDR2 FYNNEI. Study observations and caveats: A later analysis, which compared TCR beta chains of equal frequency, found the HLA-associated ones more clonally expanded.

This TCR was sampled from a boy aged 2-15 years in good health and CMV-seronegative. This chain uses TRBV2 with TRBJ2-3; a possible D gene is TRBD2 (6 bases). The specimen sequenced was PBMCs. CDR3 nucleotide sequence: TGTGCCAGCAGTAGAACGCAGGGAGGTAGCACAGATACGCAGTATTTT. Amino acid sequence: CASSRTQGGSTDTQYF.